The source of this T cell receptor beta chain is a study of blood T cell repertoires in COVID-19. Overall study: In each case, the material was cDNA or gDNA derived from T cells, B-cell-depleted T cells, or PBMCs.

Original processing methods: How many nucleated cells were present was estimated from reference gene primer amplification. Measured with immunoSEQ multiplex PCR; TCRdb has only the in-frame clones, and not every one. That table is the source of V, J and clone size, and D and trimming were worked out from the DNA. The sample lists fewer than 300,000 clones; approximately 82% were seen once. The CDR3 is made up of 14 amino acids. CDR1 and CDR2 from the germline V gene are SQVTM and ANQGSEA. The V and J ends lost 0 bases and 8 bases respectively, with 13 bases between them. Sequences were obtained from peripheral blood. This sequence joins TRBV29-1 and TRBJ2-2; D is perhaps TRBD1 (5 bases). This TCR came from a woman under 30 with acute or convalescent COVID-19. CDR3 nucleotide sequence: TGCAGCGTTGAAGAATCGGCAGGGATAGGGGAGCTGTTTTTT. This gives the protein CSVEESAGIGELFF.